This T cell receptor beta chain was captured in a study of blood T cells in healthy people across ages. With 7 bases clipped from V and 1 base from J, the junction kept 6 bases outside the gene matches. Germline V lookup: CDR1 SNHLY, CDR2 FYNNEI. The CDR3 covers 14 residues. Study-wide points: Age showed a roughly linear inverse relationship with TCR beta diversity per million T cells. Naive CD4+ cell counts and diversity both ran higher in long-lived than in aged donors.

Researchers collected ten milliliters of peripheral blood from every single donor. The authors ran a second PCR of about 7 to 12 cycles using a sample-barcoded 5' primer and a J-beta primer mix. With 12 random nucleotides, a template-switch adaptor tagged each individual cDNA molecule. TCRdb reprocessed the 5' RACE reads via MiXCR and lists one record per CDR3 protein. The sample holds about 640,000 distinct CDR3 sequences, 58% seen once. This clonotype was counted a few times. What it binds is unknown. The chain links TRBV2 to TRBJ2-5, with TRBD1 identical over 7 bases. The sequenced sample was blood. The sequence was obtained from a man aged 60 to 75 in good health. CDR3 coding DNA: TGTGCCAGCACCCTGGGGACAGTCCAAGAGACCCAGTACTTC. Translating gives CASTLGTVQETQYF.